This entry concerns a single T cell receptor (beta chain). Its antigen is not identified. TCRdb reanalysed the RACE reads using MiXCR and keeps one entry per CDR3 protein. This sample carries 85,000 or so distinct CDR3 sequences, around 10% of them seen once, and the ten largest clones take about 1.6%. The data belong to a study of human T cells and chemical hapten exposure. Broader study findings: Expanded TCRs created a significantly greater count of big CDR3 similarity clusters than controls did.

Between the trimmed V and J ends, which lost 2 bases and 5 bases, there was a span of 1 base. From germline, CDR1 is MDHEN and CDR2 SYDVKM. The CDR3 spans 10 residues. The time point here: patch test 2, 6 weeks after DPC sensitization. Treatment given: therapeutic diphenylcyclopropenone sensitization with weekly scalp DPC. The specimen comprised whole blood, sampled in connection with sensitization to the hapten diphenylcyclopropenone (DPC). This sequence joins TRBV28 and TRBJ2-7, with D hard to call. The clonotype originates from a man younger than 35 with alopecia areata. Some clones in this sample may be carry-over from other donors' samples. The CDR3 region has the DNA TGTGCCAGCAGTTTAAACGAGCAGTACTTC. It is translated as CASSLNEQYF.